The T cell receptor (beta chain) under discussion was sequenced for a study of beta chain features in type 1 diabetes. As for the study in general: Age, gender and cell yields were alike across patients and healthy donors.

Expressed TCRB transcripts were sequenced after all isolated RNA was converted to cDNA. Profiling relied on immunoSEQ multiplex PCR, and the TCRdb table lists in-frame clones only, not all of them. The top ten hold 2% to 3% of the sample, which has approximately 170,000 clones, approximately 9.1% seen once. Study conclusions and caveats: VDJ junctions from type 1 diabetes patients carried fewer insertions and larger deletions.

This clone was picked up a small number of times. Its antigen is undetermined. The CDR3 has 14 residues. With 5 bases removed from V and 5 bases from J, the gap between germline ends came to 13 bases. Germline V gene data show CDR1 as KGHSH and CDR2 as LQKENI. The material sequenced was central memory CD4+ T cells from blood. V usage is TRBV18 and J usage is TRBJ1-5; no reliable D call. The clonotype comes from a woman between 18 and 30 years old in good health. For the CDR3, the DNA is TGTGCCAGCTCATCTTCAGGATACTATCAGCCCCAGCATTTT. Its protein is CASSSSGYYQPQHF.